The 24 T cell receptor beta chains reported below all come from one sample, sequenced in a study of cytomegalovirus exposure and HLA in healthy donors. Use of 60 Vbeta and 13 Jbeta primers characterized the PCR. Data came from immunoSEQ multiplex PCR; TCRdb stores just in-frame clones and leaves some out. Among about 160,000 clones, over 75% were seen once, and the ten largest hold around 0.89%. The sample comprised PBMCs. These receptors came from a woman aged 45 to 65 in good health and CMV-seropositive.

This clone was seen a few times. The chain has TRBV6-5 and TRBJ2-7; 9 bases are shared with TRBD1. This CDR3 region has 15 residues. Germline trimming cut 2 bases from V and 3 bases from J; bases unmatched to any gene: 5. The V gene's germline CDR1 is MNHEY and CDR2 SVGAGI. This chain's CDR3 is CASSYVGTGSYEQYF. CDR3 in DNA: TGTGCCAGCAGTTACGTCGGGACAGGGAGCTACGAGCAGTACTTC.

This clone was counted only a few times. V is TRBV7-8 and J is TRBJ1-5; no clear D. There are 15 residues in the CDR3. Germline V lookup: CDR1 SGHVS, CDR2 FQNEAQ. The V end lost 5 bases, the J end lost 4 bases, and 15 bases lay between the germline ends. CDR3 sequence reads: CASSPRRVGNQPQHF. The CDR3 nucleotides read TGTGCCAGCAGCCCAAGGAGGGTAGGGAATCAGCCCCAGCATTTT.

The J gene is TRBJ2-2, the V gene TRBV4-2, with 10 bases identical to TRBD2. CDR1 and CDR2 from the germline V gene are LGHNA and YNFKEQ. J gave up 3 bases and V 2 bases, and 0 bases lay outside the gene matches. The CDR3 is made up of 15 amino acids. DNA of the CDR3: TGTGCCAGCAGCCAACTAGCGGGAGACACCGGGGAGCTGTTTTTT. This codes for CASSQLAGDTGELFF.

The genes are TRBV18 and TRBJ2-1, with a possible D match to TRBD2 (5 bases). The CDR3 runs 15 residues. Trimming took 2 bases from V and 0 from J, leaving 8 bases between them. Looked up from germline, CDR1 is KGHSH and CDR2 is LQKENI. The CDR3 sequence: CASSPYGVSYNEQFF. As DNA, the CDR3 is TGTGCCAGCTCACCATACGGGGTCTCCTACAATGAGCAGTTCTTC.

The chain combines TRBV4-3 with TRBJ2-5; no firm D call. The germline CDR1 and CDR2 sequences are LGHNA and YSLEER. CDR3 length equals 14 residues. Deletions cut 1 base from V and 4 bases from J, with 10 bases between. The CDR3 coding sequence is TGCGCCAGCAGCCAAGGCCATGGAGTAGAGACCCAGTACTTC. Translated: CASSQGHGVETQYF.

The genes are TRBV5-1 and TRBJ1-6; perhaps TRBD1 as D (5 bases). Per germline, CDR1 SGHRS and CDR2 YFSETQ. This CDR3 has 15 amino acids. With 3 bases removed from V and 7 bases from J, the gap between germline ends came to 14 bases. The CDR3 spells CASSSGQAGNSPLHF. CDR3 DNA: TGCGCCAGCAGCTCAGGGCAGGCTGGAAATTCACCCCTCCACTTT.

This sequence joins TRBV7-2 and TRBJ2-7; 12 bases agree with TRBD2. The CDR3 is made up of 16 amino acids. In germline, CDR1 is SGHTA, CDR2 FQGNSA. Unmatched junction bases numbered 5, after V lost 2 bases and J lost 3 bases. The chain's CDR3 is CASSLTLAGGNYEQYF. The CDR3 coding sequence is TGTGCCAGCAGCTTAACCCTAGCGGGAGGGAACTACGAGCAGTACTTC. The whole variable domain, remainder taken from reference TRBV7-2 and TRBJ2-7, is GAGVSQSPSNKVTEKGKDVELRCDPISGHTALYWYRQSLGQGLEFLIYFQGNSAPDKSGLPSDRFSAERTGGSVSTLTIQRTQQEDSAVYLCASSLTLAGGNYEQYFGPGTRLTVT.

The rearrangement uses TRBV4-1 and TRBJ2-1, with a weak D call TRBD2 (6 bases). This CDR3 is built from 16 residues. V lost 4 bases, J lost 0 bases, and 13 bases lay in between. Germline values: CDR1 MGHRA, CDR2 YSYEKL. This CDR3 is CASSRGTRGSYNEQFF. CDR3 nucleotides: TGCGCCAGCAGCCGAGGGACTCGTGGCTCCTACAATGAGCAGTTCTTC.

The chain recombines TRBV7-6 with TRBJ2-7, with D tentatively TRBD2 (7 bases). V was trimmed by 1 base and J by 4 bases, leaving 14 bases between them. Germline V gives CDR1 SGHVS, CDR2 FNYEAQ. This CDR3 is 15 amino acids long. The CDR3 loop reads CASSLESGGAYEQYF. In DNA, the CDR3 is TGTGCCAGCAGCTTAGAGAGTGGGGGGGCGTACGAGCAGTACTTC.

V usage is TRBV19 and J usage is TRBJ1-1, with a weak D call TRBD1 (5 bases). CDR1 and CDR2 (germline): LNHDA, SQIVND (reference sequence). The length of the CDR3 is 13 residues. V shed 3 bases and J shed 4 bases, with 9 bases lying between them. The chain's CDR3 is CASSMGGGTEAFF. CDR3 nucleotide sequence: TGTGCCAGTAGTATGGGCGGGGGCACTGAAGCTTTCTTT.

The chain carries TRBV19 and TRBJ2-4; 10 positions match TRBD1. The germline gives CDR1 LNHDA, CDR2 SQIVND (reference sequence). V lost 7 bases, J lost 3 bases, and 12 bases stayed unmatched. The CDR3 is 17 amino acids. In DNA, the CDR3 is TGTGCCAGTAATGCGGGACAGGGGAATTTTGGCAAAAACATTCAGTACTTC. It translates to CASNAGQGNFGKNIQYF.

The sample holds a few counts of this clone. The J gene is TRBJ1-6, the V gene TRBV7-9; D not resolved. V shed 4 bases and J shed 7 bases, with 8 bases lying between them. Germline V gives CDR1 SEHNR, CDR2 FQNEAQ (reference sequence). The CDR3 has 13 amino acids. The CDR3 sequence: CASSSQTNSPLHF. The DNA of the CDR3 is TGTGCCAGCAGCTCCCAGACAAATTCACCCCTCCACTTT.

This clone was observed a few times. The chain links TRBV28 to TRBJ1-4; weak D call: TRBD1 (6 bases). V was trimmed by 11 bases and J by 4 bases, leaving 17 bases between them. CDR3 length: 14 residues. Germline lookup yields CDR1 MDHEN and CDR2 SYDVKM. CDR3 residues: CAVWGPSLNEKLFF. DNA of the CDR3: TGTGCCGTCTGGGGGCCTAGCCTTAATGAAAAACTGTTTTTT.

The V call is TRBV19, the J call TRBJ2-1; D perhaps matches TRBD2 (7 bases). The ends were cut back, 5 bases at V and 9 bases at J, with 17 bases in the middle. The CDR3 has 14 residues. Germline V gene data show CDR1 as LNHDA and CDR2 as SQIVND (reference sequence). Here the CDR3 DNA reads TGTGCCAGTAGTTCCACGGGGGGCCTCAGTGAGCAGTTCTTC. This sequence encodes CASSSTGGLSEQFF. The whole variable domain, filled in from reference TRBV19 and TRBJ2-1, reads DGGITQSPKYLFRKEGQNVTLSCEQNLNHDAMYWYRQDPGQGLRLIYYSQIVNDFQKGDIAEGYSVSREKKESFPLTVTSAQKNPTAFYLCASSSTGGLSEQFFGPGTRLTVL.

This clone was seen a single time. This chain joins TRBV18 and TRBJ2-7; TRBD1 might be the D (6 bases). The CDR3 runs to 15 residues. Germline V lookup: CDR1 KGHSH, CDR2 LQKENI. V was clipped by 0 bases and J by 2 bases, with 11 bases between them. CDR3 residues: CASSPPTGIPYEQYF. In nucleotides, the CDR3 is TGTGCCAGCTCACCACCAACAGGGATACCCTACGAGCAGTACTTC.

This clone was seen only a few times. This chain joins TRBV29-1 and TRBJ2-7, with D possibly being TRBD1 (6 bases). This CDR3 is 11 amino acids long. The germline CDR1 and CDR2 sequences are SQVTM and ANQGSEA. Trimming removed 6 bases from V and 6 bases from J, with 12 bases in between. The CDR3 DNA reads as TGCAGCGTGTCGGCAGGGGTCGAGCAGTACTTC. This codes for CSVSAGVEQYF.

This chain uses TRBV7-9 with TRBJ2-5; possible D gene TRBD1, 6 bases. CDR1 SEHNR and CDR2 FQNEAQ come from the germline V gene (reference sequence). V dropped 10 bases and J dropped 0 bases, with 18 bases sitting between them. This CDR3 is built from 15 residues. The CDR3 sequence is CATNSLQGNQETQYF. DNA for the CDR3: TGTGCCACCAACAGCCTCCAGGGGAACCAAGAGACCCAGTACTTC.

The chain joins TRBV6-5 to TRBJ2-5; the D is unclear. The V gene lost 5 bases and the J gene lost 5 bases, with 12 bases spanning the gap. Per the germline V gene, CDR1 is MNHEY and CDR2 is SVGAGI. This CDR3 has 13 amino acids. The CDR3 sequence: CASSNRFSETQYF. CDR3 in DNA: TGTGCCAGCAGTAACCGATTTAGTGAGACCCAGTACTTC.

The chain employs TRBV29-1 and TRBJ2-1; D unclear. V dropped 5 bases and J dropped 5 bases, with 13 bases sitting between them. This CDR3 contains 13 residues. The germline V gene has CDR1 SQVTM and CDR2 ANQGSEA. The CDR3 loop reads CSVQGRFNNEQFF. The CDR3 DNA reads TGCAGCGTTCAAGGGCGGTTTAACAATGAGCAGTTCTTC.

The chain links TRBV7-2 to TRBJ1-2, with a weak D call TRBD1 (6 bases). Trimming removed 6 bases from V and 8 bases from J, with 16 bases in between. From germline, CDR1 is SGHTA and CDR2 FQGNSA. The CDR3 loop spans 13 amino acids. The CDR3 here is CASSSAGVRGYTF. The CDR3 nucleotides read TGTGCCAGCAGTTCCGCAGGGGTTCGGGGCTACACCTTC.

In its sample, this clone was seen a few times. The chain couples TRBV19 to TRBJ1-2, with D perhaps matching TRBD1 (6 bases). V was shortened by 5 bases and J by 5 bases, with 18 bases between the two germline ends. CDR3 size: 15 residues. The germline V gene has CDR1 LNHDA and CDR2 SQIVND (reference sequence). CDR3 amino acids: CASSWADSYYYGYTF. CDR3 nucleotides: TGTGCCAGTAGTTGGGCGGACAGCTATTATTATGGCTACACCTTC.

V usage is TRBV10-3 and J usage is TRBJ1-4; maybe TRBD1 (6 bases). V lost 6 bases and J 3 bases, leaving 14 bases between the germline ends. The CDR3 runs 15 residues. Germline V gene data show CDR1 as ENHRY and CDR2 as SYGVKD. CDR3 sequence: CAISPAGAANEKLFF. The DNA of the CDR3 is TGTGCCATCAGCCCCGCGGGGGCGGCTAATGAAAAACTGTTTTTT.

The gene calls are TRBV7-2 and TRBJ1-5; D not certain. The CDR3 spans 13 residues. Trimming removed 5 bases at V and 6 bases at J, with 11 bases between. Germline-derived CDR1 and CDR2 are SGHTA and FQGNSA. DNA for the CDR3: TGTGCCAGCAGCAATTTTGAGGGTCAGCCCCAGCATTTT. It yields the protein CASSNFEGQPQHF.

V and J are TRBV18 and TRBJ2-5; tentatively, D is TRBD2 (5 bases). The closer fit of TRBJ2-7 to the DNA end suggests the J call may be wrong. CDR3 length: 16 amino acids. Germline V gene sequence: CDR1 KGHSH, CDR2 LQKENI. As DNA, the CDR3 is TGTGCCAGCTCACCACTTCTGGGAGAGGGCTCCTACGAGCAGTACTTC. Its translation is CASSPLLGEGSYEQYF.